In this sample, the clone carrying this TCR beta chain turned up a few times. The antigen remains undetermined. The CDR3 is made up of 11 amino acids. The germline V gene encodes CDR1 SGHAT and CDR2 FQNNGV. Trimming took off 5 bases at V and 7 bases at J, with 8 bases between the two ends. This specimen comes from a study of T-cell memory formation after mild COVID-19. Study-wide points: Memory from before infection featured some responding clones, which suggests cross-reactive memory joined.

Libraries for TCRalpha and TCRbeta carried sample barcodes and unique molecular identifiers via 5'RACE. MiXCR, applied by TCRdb to the 5' RACE reads, yields one record per CDR3 protein. This sample has 250,000 to 350,000 distinct CDR3 sequences, with approximately 15% found just once. This clonotype was sampled from a man between 18 and 29 years old who had mild COVID-19 (a few samples of this study predate the infection). Cell type and time point are not known. This chain uses TRBV11-2 with TRBJ2-5; no reliable D call. The sequencing sample was made of PBMCs or a T cell subset sorted from them (not recorded which). The CDR3 loop is CASSPYGTQYF. The CDR3 DNA follows: TGTGCCAGCAGCCCCTACGGGACCCAGTACTTC.